The 26 T cell receptor beta chains below come from one sample, sequenced in a study of T cells in Graves' hyperthyroidism and ophthalmopathy. The CDR3 regions of TCR beta were amplified from RNA transcripts. TCR CDR3 regions were first amplified by RT-PCR with HTBI primers. MiXCR, run by TCRdb on the multiplex PCR reads, gives a single entry per CDR3 protein. The sample includes over 150,000 distinct CDR3 sequences, less than 20% seen only once; the top ten take roughly 49%. Input material: blood. Receptors originate from a woman in her forties or fifties with Graves' hyperthyroidism.

The table lists this clonotype with a few counts. The chain links TRBV27 to TRBJ2-5; 7 bases agree with TRBD1. The CDR3 consists of 12 residues. V gave up 8 bases and J gave up 1 base; unmatched junction bases: 1. In germline, CDR1 is MNHEY, CDR2 SMNVEV (reference sequence). The CDR3 DNA reads TGTGCCAGCGGGACAGCCCAAGAGACCCAGTACTTC. Translated, it gives CASGTAQETQYF.

This clonotype came up many times. This chain connects TRBV28 to TRBJ2-7; D remains ambiguous. V was pared by 1 base and J by 2 bases, with 12 bases between. Germline CDR1 is MDHEN and CDR2 is SYDVKM. The CDR3 totals 15 residues. The CDR3: CASSLYPPKTYEQYF. CDR3 nucleotide sequence: TGTGCCAGCAGTTTATACCCCCCAAAGACCTACGAGCAGTACTTC.

This clonotype was seen repeatedly, ten times or more. The V gene is TRBV7-2, the J gene TRBJ2-5, with D perhaps matching TRBD1 or TRBD2 (5 bases each). The V end was cut by 1 base, the J end by 2 bases, with 11 bases between. This CDR3 region has 15 residues. CDR1 and CDR2 from the germline V gene are SGHTA and FQGNSA. The CDR3 loop reads CASSLGQRIQETQYF. CDR3 DNA: TGTGCCAGCAGCTTAGGACAGCGGATACAAGAGACCCAGTACTTC. Full variable domain (missing parts from reference TRBV7-2 and TRBJ2-5): GAGVSQSPSNKVTEKGKDVELRCDPISGHTALYWYRQSLGQGLEFLIYFQGNSAPDKSGLPSDRFSAERTGGSVSTLTIQRTQQEDSAVYLCASSLGQRIQETQYFGPGTRLLVL.

This clonotype came up once. The V call is TRBV30, the J call TRBJ1-6; D unresolved. Germline lookup yields CDR1 GTSNPN and CDR2 SVGIG (reference sequence). The V gene lost 2 bases and the J gene lost 8 bases, with 10 bases spanning the gap. This CDR3 has 13 residues. This CDR3 reads CAWSRQLHSPLHF. The CDR3 DNA follows: TGTGCCTGGAGTCGGCAGCTTCATTCACCCCTCCACTTT.

This clonotype has a count of ten or more. The chain combines TRBV20-1 with TRBJ2-5, with 7 bases lining up with TRBD2. This CDR3 is built from 16 residues. V gave up 1 base and J gave up 5 bases; unmatched junction bases: 13. Germline CDR1 DFQATT, CDR2 SNEGSKA (reference sequence). The CDR3 coding sequence is TGCAGTGCTAGAGGCCGAATGAGCGGGAATCGGGAGACCCAGTACTTC. Translated: CSARGRMSGNRETQYF.

This clonotype was recorded many times. V and J are TRBV6-5 and TRBJ2-7; D may be TRBD1 or TRBD2 (5 bases each). CDR3 length: 15 residues. The V end lost 2 bases, the J end lost 6 bases, and 17 bases lay between the germline ends. Germline-derived CDR1 and CDR2 are MNHEY and SVGAGI. CDR3 coding DNA: TGTGCCAGCAGTTACGTGGCAGGACGGGGCCTCGAGCAGTACTTC. This sequence encodes CASSYVAGRGLEQYF.

The chain combines TRBV5-8 with TRBJ2-3; TRBD1 agrees at 7 bases. Per germline, CDR1 SGHTS and CDR2 YDEGEE. This CDR3 spans 13 amino acids. Trimming at V came to 7 bases and at J to 2 bases, leaving 4 bases not matched to a gene. The CDR3 here is CASPGQNTDTQYF. Here the CDR3 DNA reads TGTGCCAGCCCGGGACAGAACACAGATACGCAGTATTTT.

This clonotype was detected ten times or more. V gene TRBV5-8 combines with J gene TRBJ1-2; D possibly corresponds to TRBD1 (6 bases). V lost 0 bases and J lost 8, with 11 bases in between. The CDR3 is 13 amino acids. Germline V lookup: CDR1 SGHTS, CDR2 YDEGEE. CDR3 nucleotide sequence: TGTGCCAGCAGCTTGGGAGGGGGGATCGGCTACACCTTC. It yields the protein CASSLGGGIGYTF.

This clonotype has ten or more counts. The CDR3 bases are TGCAGTGCCGGGCTCCTAGCGGGAGCCCACAATGAGCAGTTCTTC. Translation gives CSAGLLAGAHNEQFF. This sequence joins TRBV20-1 and TRBJ2-1; 10 nucleotides match TRBD2. V lost 6 bases, J lost 5 bases, and 10 bases stayed unmatched. The CDR3 runs to 15 residues. Germline CDR1 is DFQATT and CDR2 is SNEGSKA (reference sequence).

This chain connects TRBV5-1 to TRBJ2-7; D is unclear. In germline, CDR1 is SGHRS, CDR2 YFSETQ. This CDR3 is 14 amino acids long. Between the trimmed V and J ends, which lost 4 bases and 2 bases, there was a span of 13 bases. In DNA, the CDR3 is TGCGCCAGCAGCCCGTCGACCCAGACCTACGAGCAGTACTTC. It codes for CASSPSTQTYEQYF.

CDR3 residues: CASSTGDRVVHEQYF. The CDR3 nucleotides read TGTGCCAGCAGCACCGGGGACAGGGTAGTCCACGAGCAGTACTTC. The chain couples TRBV11-1 to TRBJ2-7, with 9 bases aligning to TRBD1. This CDR3 is 15 amino acids long. Germline CDR1 is SGHAT and CDR2 is FQDESV (reference sequence). V lost 5 bases and J lost 5; bases outside the gene matches: 10.

This clonotype was recorded at least ten times. The chain recombines TRBV7-3 with TRBJ2-2; D gene ambiguous. CDR1 and CDR2 (germline): SGHTA, FQGTGA. V dropped 0 bases and J dropped 2 bases, with 13 bases sitting between them. This CDR3 region has 17 residues. The CDR3 coding sequence is TGTGCCAGCAGCTTAACGTTTGGACGACTTAACACCGGGGAGCTGTTTTTT. It translates to CASSLTFGRLNTGELFF.

This clonotype was seen many times. The V call is TRBV29-1, the J call TRBJ2-3; no reliable D call. This CDR3 is built from 12 residues. Per the germline V gene, CDR1 is SQVTM and CDR2 is ANQGSEA. The V end was cut by 1 base, the J end by 2 bases, with 4 bases between. The CDR3 here is CSVEANTDTQYF. Here the CDR3 DNA reads TGCAGCGTTGAAGCAAACACAGATACGCAGTATTTT.

This chain joins TRBV2 and TRBJ1-1; TRBD1 is a possible D gene (6 bases). V lost 4 bases and J 5 bases, leaving 11 bases between the germline ends. The CDR3 spans 13 residues. Germline V gene data show CDR1 as SNHLY and CDR2 as FYNNEI. CDR3 protein: CASSGRDTTEAFF. CDR3 coding DNA: TGTGCCAGCAGTGGCCGGGACACTACTGAAGCTTTCTTT.

This clonotype has at least ten counts. The chain combines TRBV2 with TRBJ2-7; no definite D call. V lost 1 base to trimming and J lost 5 bases, with 18 bases between them. CDR3 length: 16 amino acids. The V gene's germline CDR1 is SNHLY and CDR2 FYNNEI. The CDR3 nucleotides read TGTGCCAGCAGTGAAGGGTTGTACACCACACTGGACGAGCAGTACTTC. The encoded protein is CASSEGLYTTLDEQYF.

This clonotype has a count of ten or more. The chain employs TRBV20-1 and TRBJ2-7, with unresolved D. The CDR3 has 15 residues. The germline gives CDR1 DFQATT, CDR2 SNEGSKA (reference sequence). V dropped 0 bases and J dropped 2 bases, with 14 bases sitting between them. CDR3 loop: CSARDRGDGTYEQYF. The CDR3 DNA reads as TGCAGTGCTAGAGATCGAGGCGACGGAACCTACGAGCAGTACTTC.

This clonotype has ten or more counts. The chain has TRBV7-3 and TRBJ2-1, with 11 bases lining up with TRBD2. The CDR3 loop spans 20 amino acids. Germline V gene sequence: CDR1 SGHTA, CDR2 FQGTGA. V shed 2 bases and J 4 bases; nucleotides not matched to a gene: 16. This chain's CDR3 is CASSLGGSGGTSGFYNEQFF. The CDR3 DNA sequence: TGTGCCAGCAGCTTAGGAGGTTCGGGAGGGACTAGCGGCTTTTACAATGAGCAGTTCTTC.

The genes are TRBV19 and TRBJ1-5; TRBD1 might be the D (6 bases). V lost 10 bases and J 3 bases, leaving 13 bases between the germline ends. The CDR3 sequence is 13 residues long. Germline V gene lookup returns CDR1 LNHDA and CDR2 SQIVND (reference sequence). CDR3 coding DNA: TGTGCCACGGGAGGGGGTAACAATCAGCCCCAGCATTTT. Its translation: CATGGGNNQPQHF. The complete variable domain, with remaining parts taken from reference TRBV19 and TRBJ1-5, reads DGGITQSPKYLFRKEGQNVTLSCEQNLNHDAMYWYRQDPGQGLRLIYYSQIVNDFQKGDIAEGYSVSREKKESFPLTVTSAQKNPTAFYLCATGGGNNQPQHFGDGTRLSIL.

The chain uses TRBV27 and TRBJ2-1, with no clear D. Germline CDR1 is MNHEY and CDR2 is SMNVEV (reference sequence). Deletions cut 3 bases from V and 7 bases from J, with 7 bases between. The CDR3 has 12 residues. The CDR3: CASSFIANEQFF. For the CDR3, the DNA is TGTGCCAGCAGTTTCATAGCAAATGAGCAGTTCTTC.

This clonotype was counted at least ten times. The rearrangement joins TRBV7-9 to TRBJ2-7; 9 nucleotides line up with TRBD2. Trimming cost V 3 bases and J 1 base; bases outside gene matches: 10. The CDR3 length is 17 residues. CDR1 is SEHNR and CDR2 is FQNEAQ in the germline V gene (reference sequence). The CDR3 coding sequence is TGTGCCAGCAGCTTCGGTGCGGGAGGGCTTAAATCCTACGAGCAGTACTTC. This sequence encodes CASSFGAGGLKSYEQYF.

CDR3 nucleotide sequence: TGTGCCAGCAGCTACGAAACCGGGACAGGAAACACCATATATTTT. Its protein is CASSYETGTGNTIYF. This rearrangement joins TRBV7-2 to TRBJ1-3; D might be TRBD1 (6 bases). V was pared by 4 bases and J by 4 bases, with 14 bases between. From germline, CDR1 is SGHTA and CDR2 FQGNSA. This CDR3 is 15 amino acids long.

This clonotype was seen a handful of times. Without the conserved terminal phenylalanine or tryptophan, this CDR3 likely stems from a read error. The rearrangement uses TRBV11-2 and TRBJ2-7; D ambiguous. The CDR3 is 15 amino acids. The V gene's germline CDR1 is SGHAT and CDR2 FQNNGV. V lost 5 bases and J lost 0, with 14 bases in between. The CDR3 reads CASSDASSSSYEQYL. CDR3 sequence (DNA): TGTGCCAGCAGCGATGCCTCATCAAGCTCCTACGAGCAGTACCTC.

A remark on this clonotype: This sequence may be a read error, since a much larger clone differs from it by one base. The CDR3 end shows no conserved phenylalanine or tryptophan, and so a read error is likely. CDR3 in DNA: TGTGCCAGCAGTTACAGGATGGACACTGAAGCTTTCTCT. Translated, it gives CASSYRMDTEAFS. This chain connects TRBV6-2 or TRBV6-3 to TRBJ1-1; D unresolved. The germline CDR1 and CDR2 sequences are MNHEY and SVGEGT. V lost 2 bases and J 3 bases, leaving 7 bases between the germline ends. The CDR3 length is 13 residues.

This clonotype was found many times. The chain recombines TRBV3-1 with TRBJ2-5; 8 nucleotides match TRBD1. The CDR3 has 14 residues. Germline loops: CDR1 LGHDT, CDR2 YNNKEL (reference sequence). Losses at the gene ends were 4 bases for V and 3 bases for J; bases not matched to a gene: 4. The CDR3 region is CASSRDRFEETQYF. CDR3 DNA sequence: TGTGCCAGCAGCCGGGACAGGTTTGAAGAGACCCAGTACTTC.

With regard to this clonotype: This may be a read error, as it is one base from a much larger clone. The CDR3 spells CSVEDSGSLTDTQYF. Here the CDR3 DNA reads TGCAGCGTTGAAGATAGCGGGAGTCTCACAGATACGCAGTATTTT. V is TRBV29-1 and J is TRBJ2-3; TRBD2 matches at 9 bases. The V gene end was trimmed by 0 bases and the J gene end by 2 bases; junction bases not matched to a gene: 3. This CDR3 is built from 15 residues. Germline V gives CDR1 SQVTM, CDR2 ANQGSEA.

Concerning this clonotype: This may be a read error, as it is one base from a much larger clone. V gene TRBV5-4 combines with J gene TRBJ1-2; D is perhaps TRBD1 (5 bases). There are 13 residues in the CDR3. The V and J ends lost 3 bases and 8 bases respectively, with 14 bases between them. In germline, CDR1 is SGHNT, CDR2 YYREEE (reference sequence). This CDR3 is CASSSAREDGYTF. The CDR3 DNA sequence: TGTGCCAGCAGCTCGGCCAGGGAAGACGGCTACACCTTC.